This note documents a single T cell receptor beta chain sequence. What it binds is unknown. The data are from a study of T cell responses to AZD1222 COVID-19 vaccine. Sequencing was performed with immunoSEQ multiplex PCR; in TCRdb, only in-frame clones are kept and a portion is missing. The data contain about 140,000 clones, around 94% of them singletons. V lost 0 bases and J 4 bases, leaving 12 bases between the germline ends. Germline lookup yields CDR1 SQVTM and CDR2 ANQGSEA. The CDR3 spans 14 residues. Study observations and caveats: Following two doses of AZD1222, Spike-specific TCR breadth and depth rose. Mostly white British, mostly female donors; authors suggested clonal diversity may be underestimated.

The source material was peripheral blood, sampled after recovery from COVID-19. This TCR was sampled from an adult who had recovered from COVID-19. The chain couples TRBV29-1 to TRBJ1-2, with D hard to call. CDR3 sequence (DNA): TGCAGCGTTGAAGAGGGTCAGGTCAGCTATGGCTACACCTTC. Translated: CSVEEGQVSYGYTF.